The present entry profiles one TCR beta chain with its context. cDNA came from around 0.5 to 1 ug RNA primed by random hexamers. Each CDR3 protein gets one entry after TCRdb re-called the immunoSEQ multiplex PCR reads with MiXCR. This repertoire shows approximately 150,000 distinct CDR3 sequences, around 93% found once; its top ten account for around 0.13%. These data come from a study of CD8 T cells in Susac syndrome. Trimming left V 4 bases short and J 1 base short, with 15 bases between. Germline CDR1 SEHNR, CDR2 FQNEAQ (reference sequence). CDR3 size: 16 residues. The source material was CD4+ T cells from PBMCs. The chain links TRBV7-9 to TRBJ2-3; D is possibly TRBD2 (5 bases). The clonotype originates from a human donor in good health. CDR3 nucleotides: TGTGCCAGCAGCTCCCCCGCTAGCATAGGCACAGATACGCAGTATTTT. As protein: CASSSPASIGTDTQYF.